These T cell receptor beta chains were read from a single sample in a study of Graves' ophthalmopathy and Graves' hyperthyroidism. TCRdb reprocessed the multiplex PCR reads via MiXCR and lists one record per CDR3 protein. The table lists 600,000 to 650,000 distinct CDR3 sequences, over 20% of them singletons, with about 6.6% in the top ten. Source material: peripheral blood. Source of these receptors: a woman in her late teens or twenties with stable Graves' hyperthyroidism. Some clones in this sample may be carry-over from other donors' samples. Both conserved end residues are part of each CDR3. Fields, in order: J gene, V gene, D gene, clone size, CDR3 DNA, CDR3 protein. A D gene is named only where the DNA matches it firmly. Expanded clones get a size class; other rows say once, few or many, or leave the size out.

J: TRBJ2-3; V: TRBV6-5; D: NA; size: NA; DNA: TGTGCCAGCAGTTTCATCGGAACAGATACGCAGTATTTT; CDR3: CASSFIGTDTQYF
J: TRBJ1-2; V: TRBV6-1; D: NA; size: many; DNA: TGTGCCAGCAGTGAACACTGGACTAACTATGGCTACACCTTC; CDR3: CASSEHWTNYGYTF
J: TRBJ2-7; V: TRBV3-1; D: NA; size: NA; DNA: TGTGCCAGCAGCCAAGTCCATTGGGGCGGCGAGCAGTACTTC; CDR3: CASSQVHWGGEQYF
J: TRBJ1-1; V: TRBV20-1; D: NA; size: NA; DNA: TGCAGTGCTTGGGGGGAAGGAGGGGGTACTGAAGCTTTCTTT; CDR3: CSAWGEGGGTEAFF
J: TRBJ1-1; V: TRBV29-1; D: NA; size: many; DNA: TGCAGCTGCCTTATAACTGAAGCTTTCTTT; CDR3: CSCLITEAFF
J: TRBJ2-5; V: TRBV6-2/TRBV6-3; D: TRBD1; size: many; DNA: TGTGCCAGCAGTTCAAGACAGGGTCCCCAGTACTTC; CDR3: CASSSRQGPQYF
J: TRBJ2-6; V: TRBV9; D: TRBD1; size: many; DNA: TGTGCCAGCAGCGACGGTGGGACAGGGGGATCTGGGGCCAACGTCCTGACTTTC; CDR3: CASSDGGTGGSGANVLTF
J: TRBJ1-3; V: TRBV12-3/TRBV12-4; D: NA; size: many; DNA: TGTGCCAGCAGTTTATCGGCAGCGAGAAACACCATATATTTT; CDR3: CASSLSAARNTIYF
J: TRBJ2-7; V: TRBV7-9; D: NA; size: many; DNA: TGTGCCAGCAGCTTAGGAATAGTATCCTACGAGCAGTACTTC; CDR3: CASSLGIVSYEQYF
J: TRBJ1-1; V: TRBV27; D: NA; size: many; DNA: TGTGCCAGCAGTCCAAATCGGGACTTTGGGACTGAAGCTTTCTTT; CDR3: CASSPNRDFGTEAFF
J: TRBJ2-2; V: TRBV29-1; D: NA; size: NA; DNA: TGCAGCGCCCCCACGGGATCCGGGGAGCTGTTTTTT; CDR3: CSAPTGSGELFF
J: TRBJ2-5; V: TRBV5-8; D: TRBD2; size: few; DNA: TGTGCCAGCAGCTCGGCTCTAGCGGGGGGTGAGACCCAGTACTTC; CDR3: CASSSALAGGETQYF
J: TRBJ2-7; V: TRBV28; D: TRBD2; size: many; DNA: TGTGCCAGCAGTTTGGGAGGACTAGCGGGAGAATCGGGGGAGCAGTACTTC; CDR3: CASSLGGLAGESGEQYF
J: TRBJ1-1; V: TRBV12-3/TRBV12-4; D: NA; size: NA; DNA: TGTGCCAGCAGTTTTAGCTTAATGAACACTGAAGCTTTCTTT; CDR3: CASSFSLMNTEAFF
J: TRBJ1-5; V: TRBV6-5; D: NA; size: NA; DNA: TGTGCCAGCAGTTTCTTCTTTGATCAGCCCCAGCATTTT; CDR3: CASSFFFDQPQHF
J: TRBJ2-7; V: TRBV3-1; D: NA; size: few; DNA: TGTGCCAGCATCTCAAAGCCTACGTGGGGAGGCGAGCAGTACTTC; CDR3: CASISKPTWGGEQYF
J: TRBJ1-1; V: TRBV11-2; D: NA; size: NA; DNA: TGTGCCAGCAGCTTACGGCATCCAGGGAACCCATTGAACACTGAAGCTTTCTTT; CDR3: CASSLRHPGNPLNTEAFF
J: TRBJ2-3; V: TRBV2; D: NA; size: NA; DNA: TGTGCCAGCAGTGAGGGGACTCGGGAGGATACGCAGTATTTT; CDR3: CASSEGTREDTQYF
J: TRBJ1-6; V: TRBV4-1; D: NA; size: NA; DNA: TGCGCCAGCAGCCAAATATCCTATAATTCACCCCTCCACTTT; CDR3: CASSQISYNSPLHF
J: TRBJ1-1; V: TRBV7-3; D: NA; size: many; DNA: TGTGCCAGCAGGGCAAATGTGGGGGCGAACACTGAAGCTTTCTTT; CDR3: CASRANVGANTEAFF
J: TRBJ1-2; V: TRBV12-5; D: TRBD1; size: few; DNA: TGTGCTAGTGGCCGACAGGGAGATGGCTACACCTTC; CDR3: CASGRQGDGYTF
J: TRBJ1-2; V: TRBV12-3/TRBV12-4; D: NA; size: NA; DNA: TGTGCCAGCAACTCCCCGGGACAAAACTATGGCTACACCTTC; CDR3: CASNSPGQNYGYTF
J: TRBJ1-3; V: TRBV12-3/TRBV12-4; D: NA; size: NA; DNA: TGTGCCAGCGGATCCTACAGCTCTGGAAACACCATATATTTT; CDR3: CASGSYSSGNTIYF
J: TRBJ1-2; V: TRBV6-1; D: NA; size: NA; DNA: TGTGCCAGCATGAGGGGTACTAACTATGGCTACACCTTC; CDR3: CASMRGTNYGYTF
J: TRBJ2-5; V: TRBV20-1; D: NA; size: many; DNA: TGCAGTGCTAGAGATTTGACATTCCAAGAGACCCAGTACTTC; CDR3: CSARDLTFQETQYF
J: TRBJ2-5; V: TRBV15; D: TRBD2; size: NA; DNA: TGTGCCACCAGCTCTAGCGGGGGGGCACAGACCCAGTACTTC; CDR3: CATSSSGGAQTQYF
J: TRBJ1-3; V: TRBV30; D: NA; size: many; DNA: TGTGCCTCTCGCGCAGCCCCTGGAAACACCATATATTTT; CDR3: CASRAAPGNTIYF
J: TRBJ1-1; V: TRBV10-3; D: NA; size: many; DNA: TGTGCCATCAGAGGTGGGGGGGGAGGGACTGAAGCTTTCTTT; CDR3: CAIRGGGGGTEAFF
J: TRBJ1-1; V: TRBV6-5; D: NA; size: many; DNA: TGTGCCAGCAGTTACGCAGCAGAAAACACTGAAGCTTTCTTT; CDR3: CASSYAAENTEAFF
J: TRBJ1-5; V: TRBV20-1; D: NA; size: many; DNA: TGCAGTGCCCACGACGTAGGGGTGGGCAATCAGCCCCAGCATTTT; CDR3: CSAHDVGVGNQPQHF
J: TRBJ2-7; V: TRBV20-1; D: NA; size: NA; DNA: TGCAGTGCCCGCCGGACAGTCGGCGACGAGCAGTACTTC; CDR3: CSARRTVGDEQYF
J: TRBJ2-7; V: TRBV11-2; D: TRBD2; size: NA; DNA: TGTGCCAGCAGCTTAGTAAGCCTAGCGGGAGAGGGCGAGCAGTACTTC; CDR3: CASSLVSLAGEGEQYF